The 9 T cell receptor beta chains below come from one sample, sequenced in a study of identical twins. TCRdb recomputed calls from the 5' RACE reads with MiXCR, one row per CDR3 protein. Here the sample spans approximately 300,000 distinct CDR3 sequences, 7.5% to 9.5% being singletons. The same data also went into a second study, on yellow fever vaccine responses in identical twins.

The sequencing input was CD8+ T cells sorted from blood. The origin of the receptors is a woman under 30 in good health.

The chain has TRBV10-3 and TRBJ2-4; D call uncertain. With 3 bases removed from V and 6 bases from J, the gap between germline ends came to 18 bases. The CDR3 is 16 amino acids. Germline CDR1 ENHRY, CDR2 SYGVKD. CDR3 in DNA: TGTGCCATCAGTGATCCAGACGCTATCGATGGAAACATTCAGTACTTC. Translation gives CAISDPDAIDGNIQYF.

The rearrangement uses TRBV5-4 and TRBJ2-1; 7 nucleotides match TRBD2. This CDR3 is built from 14 residues. Germline CDR1 and CDR2: SGHNT and YYREEE (reference sequence). V shed 2 bases and J 7 bases; nucleotides not matched to a gene: 6. CDR3 coding DNA: TGTGCCAGCAGCTTCCGGGACTATGTAAATGAGCAGTTCTTC. Amino acids: CASSFRDYVNEQFF.

This clonotype was seen ten or more times. The J gene is TRBJ1-4, the V gene TRBV7-9, with 7 bases lining up with TRBD1. J gave up 6 bases and V 5 bases, and 15 bases lay outside the gene matches. The CDR3 runs 17 residues. Germline CDR1 and CDR2: SEHNR and FQNEAQ (reference sequence). Written as DNA, the CDR3 is TGTGCCAGCAGCCTCAGTGCTCCCGGGACAGCCTATGAAAAACTGTTTTTT. Translation gives CASSLSAPGTAYEKLFF.

This clonotype was found a few times. This chain links TRBV7-2 with TRBJ2-7; 12 bases map to TRBD2. Trimming at V came to 1 base and at J to 2 bases, leaving 6 bases not matched to a gene. The CDR3 length is 17 residues. Germline V gives CDR1 SGHTA, CDR2 FQGNSA. The CDR3 sequence: CASSLGPLAGGTYEQYF. The CDR3 DNA sequence: TGTGCCAGCAGCTTAGGTCCCCTAGCGGGGGGGACCTACGAGCAGTACTTC.

This clonotype was counted a few times. V usage is TRBV29-1 and J usage is TRBJ1-1; D is unclear. The V end was cut by 0 bases, the J end by 0 bases, with 5 bases between. Germline values: CDR1 SQVTM, CDR2 ANQGSEA. The CDR3 is 13 residues long. CDR3 coding DNA: TGCAGCGTTGAAGATCAGGTGAACACTGAAGCTTTCTTT. It is translated as CSVEDQVNTEAFF. The variable domain in full, completed from reference TRBV29-1 and TRBJ1-1, reads SAVISQKPSRDICQRGTSLTIQCQVDSQVTMMFWYRQQPGQSLTLIATANQGSEATYESGFVIDKFPISRPNLTFSTLTVSNMSPEDSSIYLCSVEDQVNTEAFFGQGTRLTVV.

This clonotype has at least ten counts. Here the CDR3 reads CASGLIGGNEQFF. In DNA, the CDR3 is TGTGCTAGTGGTTTGATCGGCGGCAATGAGCAGTTCTTC. The chain employs TRBV12-5 and TRBJ2-1; the D is unclear. Germline CDR1 LGHNT, CDR2 FRNRAP. V was trimmed by 2 bases and J by 6 bases, leaving 8 bases between them. This CDR3 is built from 13 residues.

V gene TRBV7-9 combines with J gene TRBJ2-7; D remains unclear. Germline values: CDR1 SEHNR, CDR2 FQNEAQ (reference sequence). Trimming pared 5 bases from V and 2 bases from J, leaving 7 bases between. The CDR3 is made up of 12 amino acids. CDR3: CASSPATYEQYF. The DNA for the CDR3 is TGTGCCAGCAGCCCTGCGACCTACGAGCAGTACTTC.

The chain uses TRBV5-6 and TRBJ2-1, with D unclear. Germline V gives CDR1 SGHDT, CDR2 YYEEEE. The CDR3 consists of 16 residues. Between the trimmed V and J ends, which lost 2 bases and 0 bases, there was a span of 12 bases. CDR3 DNA sequence: TGTGCCAGCAGCTTATTAGTCCCAAACTCCTACAATGAGCAGTTCTTC. Its protein is CASSLLVPNSYNEQFF.

This clonotype was seen just once. The genes are TRBV7-9 and TRBJ2-1; D ambiguous. The ends were cut back, 4 bases at V and 8 bases at J, with 6 bases in the middle. The CDR3 has 11 residues. CDR1 and CDR2 (germline): SEHNR, FQNEAQ (reference sequence). The CDR3 spells CASSWIDEQFF. The DNA of the CDR3 is TGTGCCAGCAGCTGGATCGATGAGCAGTTCTTC.